The 5 T cell receptor beta chains below come from one sample, sequenced in a study of beta chain features in type 1 diabetes. Findings and caveats of the study: Shorter TCRB CDR3s, moderately but significantly so, were found in Type 1 diabetes patients in all four CD4+ subsets.

The antigens these receptors bind are not known. TCRB transcripts that were expressed got sequenced, as all of the isolated RNA had been reverse transcribed. The method was immunoSEQ multiplex PCR; TCRdb's version includes in-frame clones alone and lacks a portion of them. This table holds fewer than 350,000 clones, over 12% found once. The sample comprised naive CD4+ T cells from blood. Receptor source: a man aged 18 to 35 with type 1 diabetes.

V gene TRBV7-2 combines with J gene TRBJ2-7; TRBD1 might be the D (5 bases). The CDR3 is 14 residues long. Deletions cut 5 bases from V and 3 bases from J, with 14 bases between. Germline V gene sequence: CDR1 SGHTA, CDR2 FQGNSA. CDR3 coding DNA: TGTGCCAGCAGCGCAAGACAGAACCACTACGAGCAGTACTTC. Its translation: CASSARQNHYEQYF.

This clone was seen more than once but under ten times. The chain recombines TRBV9 with TRBJ2-7; maybe TRBD2 (6 bases). Trimming shortened V by 2 bases and J by 6 bases, and 15 bases separated the two germline ends. Germline values: CDR1 SGDLS, CDR2 YYNGEE. The CDR3 has 14 amino acids. CDR3 protein: CASSVRDFSLEQYF. The DNA for the CDR3 is TGTGCCAGCAGCGTCCGGGACTTTAGTCTCGAGCAGTACTTC. The variable domain in full, completed from reference TRBV9 and TRBJ2-7, reads DSGVTQTPKHLITATGQRVTLRCSPRSGDLSVYWYQQSLDQGLQFLIQYYNGEERAKGNILERFSAQQFPDLHSELNLSSLELGDSALYFCASSVRDFSLEQYFGPGTRLTVT.

The table lists this clone with a few counts. V gene TRBV5-1 combines with J gene TRBJ2-6; a weak D match, TRBD1 (7 bases). The CDR3 consists of 16 residues. Germline CDR1 and CDR2: SGHRS and YFSETQ. V lost 0 bases to trimming and J lost 3 bases, with 10 bases between them. CDR3 in DNA: TGCGCCAGCAGCTTGGCAGGGGGGTATGGGGCCAACGTCCTGACTTTC. It codes for CASSLAGGYGANVLTF.

This chain uses TRBV5-1 with TRBJ1-2; 7 bases are a match to TRBD1. This CDR3 spans 18 amino acids. V dropped 4 bases and J dropped 4; count of bases not matched to a gene: 19. CDR1 and CDR2 from the germline V gene are SGHRS and YFSETQ. The CDR3 coding sequence is TGCGCCAGCAGCCCGGGAAAAACCACAGGGGTCAGAGGCTATGGCTACACCTTC. It codes for CASSPGKTTGVRGYGYTF.

This chain uses TRBV5-5 with TRBJ2-3; 13 bases line up with TRBD2. V lost 3 bases, J lost 2 bases, and 6 bases stayed unmatched. From germline, CDR1 is SGHKS and CDR2 YYEKEE (reference sequence). This CDR3 region has 17 residues. The CDR3 is CASSSGTSGENTDTQYF. Written as DNA, the CDR3 is TGTGCCAGCAGCTCCGGGACTAGCGGGGAGAACACAGATACGCAGTATTTT.